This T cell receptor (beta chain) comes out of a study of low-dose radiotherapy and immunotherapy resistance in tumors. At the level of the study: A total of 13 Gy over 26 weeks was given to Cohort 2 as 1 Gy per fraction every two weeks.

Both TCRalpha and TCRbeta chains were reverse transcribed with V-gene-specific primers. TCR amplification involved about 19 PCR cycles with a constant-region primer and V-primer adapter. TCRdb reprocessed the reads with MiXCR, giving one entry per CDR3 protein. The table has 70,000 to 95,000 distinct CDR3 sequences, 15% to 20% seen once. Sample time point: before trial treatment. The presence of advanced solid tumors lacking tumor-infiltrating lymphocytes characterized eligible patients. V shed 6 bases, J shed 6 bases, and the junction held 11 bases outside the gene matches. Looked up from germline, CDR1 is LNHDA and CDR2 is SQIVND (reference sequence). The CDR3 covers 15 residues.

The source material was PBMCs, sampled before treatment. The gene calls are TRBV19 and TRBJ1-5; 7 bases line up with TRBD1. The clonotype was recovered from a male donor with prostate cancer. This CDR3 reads CASSIFTGDGQPQHF. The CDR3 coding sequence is TGTGCCAGTAGCATCTTTACAGGGGACGGTCAGCCCCAGCATTTT.